These T cell receptor beta chains were read from a single sample in a study of siplizumab effects on memory and regulatory T cells. Data came from immunoSEQ multiplex PCR; TCRdb stores just in-frame clones and leaves some out. In the table there are more than 90,000 clones, around 90% of which are singletons. Sequences were obtained from non-Treg CD4+ T cells sorted from blood. These receptors were taken from a human donor in good health. Both conserved end residues are part of each CDR3. The D gene is left open where the match is weak. Rows may omit the clone size; those that give it use once, few, many or a size class.

abundance: -; v_gene: TRBV7-9; len: 14; j_gene: TRBJ2-7; d_gene: -; CDR3aa: CASTPSGTHLKQYF; CDR3nt: TGTGCCAGCACCCCCTCCGGGACACACCTCAAGCAGTACTTC
abundance: -; v_gene: TRBV19; len: 18; j_gene: TRBJ1-5; d_gene: TRBD1; CDR3aa: CASSTGRQGPYSNQPQHF; CDR3nt: TGTGCCAGTAGTACTGGGCGACAGGGCCCATATAGCAATCAGCCCCAGCATTTT
abundance: -; v_gene: TRBV20-1; len: 11; j_gene: TRBJ2-7; d_gene: -; CDR3aa: CSAGLGGEQYF; CDR3nt: TGCAGTGCTGGGTTGGGGGGCGAGCAGTACTTC
abundance: -; v_gene: TRBV7-6; len: 17; j_gene: TRBJ2-1; d_gene: TRBD2; CDR3aa: CASSLALTSGTYNEQFF; CDR3nt: TGTGCCAGCAGCTTAGCTTTGACTAGCGGGACCTACAATGAGCAGTTCTTC
abundance: -; v_gene: TRBV27; len: 15; j_gene: TRBJ2-1; d_gene: -; CDR3aa: CASSLEGRNYNEQFF; CDR3nt: TGTGCCAGCAGTTTAGAGGGACGAAACTACAATGAGCAGTTCTTC
abundance: -; v_gene: TRBV19; len: 14; j_gene: TRBJ2-4; d_gene: -; CDR3aa: CASRPPGGTGIQYF; CDR3nt: TGTGCCAGTAGACCCCCCGGAGGTACTGGCATTCAGTACTTC
abundance: -; v_gene: TRBV6-6; len: 13; j_gene: TRBJ1-1; d_gene: -; CDR3aa: CASSRGRNTEAFF; CDR3nt: TGTGCCAGCAGCAGGGGAAGGAACACTGAAGCTTTCTTT
abundance: once; v_gene: TRBV5-1; len: 17; j_gene: TRBJ2-1; d_gene: -; CDR3aa: CASSLGLPGLSYNEQFF; CDR3nt: TGCGCCAGCAGCTTGGGTTTGCCGGGGCTCTCCTACAATGAGCAGTTCTTC
abundance: -; v_gene: TRBV9; len: 15; j_gene: TRBJ1-4; d_gene: TRBD1; CDR3aa: CASSAHRGPNEKLFF; CDR3nt: TGTGCCAGCAGCGCTCACAGGGGCCCTAATGAAAAACTGTTTTTT
abundance: -; v_gene: TRBV4-3; len: 14; j_gene: TRBJ1-5; d_gene: -; CDR3aa: CASSLDSRNQPQHF; CDR3nt: TGCGCCAGCAGCCTAGACAGTCGCAATCAGCCCCAGCATTTT
abundance: -; v_gene: TRBV2; len: 14; j_gene: TRBJ2-5; d_gene: -; CDR3aa: CASSESVGVETQYF; CDR3nt: TGTGCCAGCAGTGAAAGCGTGGGAGTGGAGACCCAGTACTTC
abundance: -; v_gene: TRBV18; len: 17; j_gene: TRBJ1-2; d_gene: TRBD1; CDR3aa: CASSPRGQGAYDYGYTF; CDR3nt: TGTGCCAGCTCCCCCAGGGGGCAGGGGGCTTATGACTATGGCTACACCTTC
abundance: -; v_gene: TRBV30; len: 12; j_gene: TRBJ2-7; d_gene: -; CDR3aa: CAWRGPGLEQYF; CDR3nt: TGTGCCTGGAGGGGGCCGGGGCTGGAGCAGTACTTC
abundance: -; v_gene: TRBV6-6; len: 13; j_gene: TRBJ1-6; d_gene: -; CDR3aa: CASRGDYNSPLHF; CDR3nt: TGTGCCAGCAGAGGAGACTATAATTCACCCCTCCACTTT
abundance: -; v_gene: TRBV7-9; len: 13; j_gene: TRBJ1-1; d_gene: -; CDR3aa: CASSQTANTEAFF; CDR3nt: TGTGCCAGCAGCCAGACAGCGAACACTGAAGCTTTCTTT
abundance: -; v_gene: TRBV7-3; len: 14; j_gene: TRBJ1-4; d_gene: TRBD1; CDR3aa: CASSGDRGYEKLFF; CDR3nt: TGTGCCAGCAGCGGCGACAGGGGTTATGAAAAACTGTTTTTT
abundance: -; v_gene: TRBV29-1; len: 13; j_gene: TRBJ1-2; d_gene: -; CDR3aa: CSVEDPDRFGYTF; CDR3nt: TGCAGCGTTGAAGACCCCGACAGGTTCGGCTACACCTTC
abundance: -; v_gene: TRBV29-1; len: 16; j_gene: TRBJ2-2; d_gene: TRBD2; CDR3aa: CSVEGRASGGTGELFF; CDR3nt: TGCAGCGTTGAGGGAAGGGCTAGCGGAGGGACCGGGGAGCTGTTTTTT
abundance: few; v_gene: TRBV18; len: 14; j_gene: TRBJ1-1; d_gene: -; CDR3aa: CASSPRDSRRSSFF; CDR3nt: TGTGCCAGCTCACCACGCGACAGCAGGAGGTCCTCTTTCTTT
abundance: -; v_gene: TRBV7-3; len: 15; j_gene: TRBJ2-1; d_gene: -; CDR3aa: CASSPRRDSYNEQFF; CDR3nt: TGTGCCAGCAGCCCCCGACGAGATTCCTACAATGAGCAGTTCTTC
abundance: -; v_gene: TRBV6-5; len: 14; j_gene: TRBJ1-6; d_gene: TRBD1; CDR3aa: CASSPNRGNSPLHF; CDR3nt: TGTGCCAGCAGCCCCAACAGGGGGAATTCACCCCTCCACTTT
abundance: once; v_gene: TRBV7-9; len: 15; j_gene: TRBJ1-2; d_gene: TRBD1; CDR3aa: CASRPSGTGVHGYTF; CDR3nt: TGTGCCAGCAGGCCCTCCGGGACAGGGGTACATGGCTACACCTTC
abundance: -; v_gene: TRBV5-1; len: 15; j_gene: TRBJ2-3; d_gene: TRBD2; CDR3aa: CASRGLAGVPDTQYF; CDR3nt: TGCGCCAGCAGGGGACTAGCGGGAGTCCCAGATACGCAGTATTTT
abundance: -; v_gene: TRBV7-3; len: 15; j_gene: TRBJ2-2; d_gene: -; CDR3aa: CASSLTQDKTGELFF; CDR3nt: TGTGCCAGCAGCTTAACCCAGGACAAAACCGGGGAGCTGTTTTTT
abundance: -; v_gene: TRBV7-9; len: 14; j_gene: TRBJ2-1; d_gene: TRBD1; CDR3aa: CASSLRGTDNEQFF; CDR3nt: TGTGCCAGCAGCTTGAGGGGGACAGACAATGAGCAGTTCTTC
abundance: -; v_gene: TRBV5-1; len: 15; j_gene: TRBJ2-2; d_gene: -; CDR3aa: CASSRGQSNTGELFF; CDR3nt: TGCGCCAGCAGCAGGGGACAATCGAACACCGGGGAGCTGTTTTTT
abundance: -; v_gene: TRBV5-4; len: 16; j_gene: TRBJ2-6; d_gene: -; CDR3aa: CASSRPQGTGANVLTF; CDR3nt: TGTGCCAGCAGCCGTCCCCAGGGGACTGGGGCCAACGTCCTGACTTTC
abundance: -; v_gene: TRBV27; len: 17; j_gene: TRBJ2-1; d_gene: TRBD1; CDR3aa: CVSSLRPGQGTYNEQFF; CDR3nt: TGTGTCAGCAGCCTACGACCGGGACAGGGGACCTACAATGAGCAGTTCTTC
abundance: -; v_gene: TRBV28; len: 16; j_gene: TRBJ2-2; d_gene: -; CDR3aa: CASSSPGHSNTGELFF; CDR3nt: TGTGCCAGCAGTTCACCGGGACACTCGAACACCGGGGAGCTGTTTTTT
abundance: -; v_gene: TRBV19; len: 16; j_gene: TRBJ1-5; d_gene: -; CDR3aa: CASRTTGRARNQPQHF; CDR3nt: TGTGCCAGTAGGACCACGGGTAGGGCAAGAAATCAGCCCCAGCATTTT
abundance: -; v_gene: TRBV7-2; len: 16; j_gene: TRBJ1-1; d_gene: -; CDR3aa: CASSLARTFRGTEAFF; CDR3nt: TGTGCCAGCAGCTTAGCTAGGACCTTTAGGGGCACTGAAGCTTTCTTT
abundance: -; v_gene: TRBV29-1; len: 11; j_gene: TRBJ1-4; d_gene: -; CDR3aa: CSVEEYEKLFF; CDR3nt: TGCAGCGTTGAAGAGTATGAAAAACTGTTTTTT